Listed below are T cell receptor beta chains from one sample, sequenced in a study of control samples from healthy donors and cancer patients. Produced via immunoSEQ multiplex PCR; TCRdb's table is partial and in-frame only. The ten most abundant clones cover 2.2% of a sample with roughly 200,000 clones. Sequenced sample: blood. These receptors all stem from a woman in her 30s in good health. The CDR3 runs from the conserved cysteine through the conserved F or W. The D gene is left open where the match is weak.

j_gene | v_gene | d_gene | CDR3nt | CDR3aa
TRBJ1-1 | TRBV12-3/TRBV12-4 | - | TGTGCCAGCAGTTTAACTACATTCCCTTTCTTT | CASSLTTFPFF
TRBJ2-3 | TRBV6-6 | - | TGTGCCAGCAGTTACTCGAGGTCAAGCACAGATACGCAGTATTTT | CASSYSRSSTDTQYF
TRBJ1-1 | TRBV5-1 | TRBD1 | TGCGCCAGCAGCTTGTTGGGACAGTCGGGCACTGAAGCTTTCTTT | CASSLLGQSGTEAFF
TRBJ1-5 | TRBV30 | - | TGTGCCTGGAGTTTTACAGGGAGGGGGGGGCAGCCCCAGCATTTT | CAWSFTGRGGQPQHF
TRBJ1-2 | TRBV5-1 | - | TGCGCCAGCAGCTTGGCGGGGATCGACGGCTACACCTTC | CASSLAGIDGYTF
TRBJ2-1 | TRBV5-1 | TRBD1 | TGCGCCAGCAGCGCAGGTCGGGGACAGGTCTCCTACAATGAGCAGTTCTTC | CASSAGRGQVSYNEQFF
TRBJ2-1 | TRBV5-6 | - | TGTGCCAGCAGCTTGCTGGATGAGCAGTTCTTC | CASSLLDEQFF
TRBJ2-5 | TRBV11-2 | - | TGTGCCAGCACTCCGGGGGCTGGGGAGACCCAGTACTTC | CASTPGAGETQYF
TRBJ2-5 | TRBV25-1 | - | TGTGCCAGCAGTGAATCTTGGAGGGCCGCGCGGGAGACCCAGTACTTC | CASSESWRAARETQYF
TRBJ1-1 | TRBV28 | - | TGTGCCAGCAGTTTAGCCGCAGCACCTAACACTGAAGCTTTCTTT | CASSLAAAPNTEAFF
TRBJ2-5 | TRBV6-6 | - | TGTGCCAGCAGTAGGGGCGGTTGGGAAGAGACCCAGTACTTC | CASSRGGWEETQYF
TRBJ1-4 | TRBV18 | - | TGTGCCAGCTCACCAGAGGGTGAAAAACTGTTTTTT | CASSPEGEKLFF
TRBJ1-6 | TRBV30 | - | TGTGCCTGGAAACCGACCAATTCACCAAATTCACCCCTCCACTTT | CAWKPTNSPNSPLHF
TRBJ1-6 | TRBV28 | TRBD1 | TGTGCCAGCAGTTTTCTACGTGACCCGGACAGGCCCTCGTCACCCCTCCACTTT | CASSFLRDPDRPSSPLHF
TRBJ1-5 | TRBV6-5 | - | TGTGCCAGCAGTACCGGGACCGCTAGCAATCAGCCCCAGCATTTT | CASSTGTASNQPQHF
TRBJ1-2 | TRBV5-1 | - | TGCGCCAGCAGCCTCGACCCCCTCTCTAACTATGGCTACACCTTC | CASSLDPLSNYGYTF
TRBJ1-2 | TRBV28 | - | TGTGCCAGCAGTTTAGGGGGCAGAAACTATGGCTACACCTTC | CASSLGGRNYGYTF
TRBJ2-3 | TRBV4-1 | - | TGCGCCAGCAGCCAAGAAGGCCCATCCGTGAGCACAGATACGCAGTATTTT | CASSQEGPSVSTDTQYF
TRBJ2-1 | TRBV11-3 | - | TGTGCCAGCAGCTTAGAAGCTGGGGGAGGTGGAAATGAGCAGTTCTTC | CASSLEAGGGGNEQFF
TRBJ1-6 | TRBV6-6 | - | TGTGCCAGCAGCCCCTTAGGCGGAGCGGGGGTTTTCTCGCTGTACCTTTCACCCCTCCACTTT | CASSPLGGAGVFSLYLSPLHF
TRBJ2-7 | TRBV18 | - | TGTGCCAGCTCACCACTTAGGACGGGGATCTACGAGCAGTACTTC | CASSPLRTGIYEQYF
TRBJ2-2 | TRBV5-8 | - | TGTGCCAGCAGCCTCAGGGGTCTCTCGAACACCGGGGAGCTGTTTTTT | CASSLRGLSNTGELFF